This passage covers 24 T cell receptor beta chains from one sample sequenced in a study of T cell repertoires in cytomegalovirus infection. TCRdb re-analysed the reads in MiXCR, keeping a single row per CDR3 protein. Counted here are around 490,000 distinct CDR3 sequences, more than 20% occurring once; the ten biggest clones make up about 13%. Sequenced input: PBMCs. The receptors were sampled from a human donor in good health (CMV status not recorded). Some clones in this sample may be carry-over from other donors' samples.

This clonotype has a count of ten or more. The gene calls are TRBV7-2 and TRBJ1-2; tentative D call: TRBD1 (5 bases). This CDR3 contains 15 residues. Trimming removed 5 bases at V and 4 bases at J, with 17 bases between. The germline gives CDR1 SGHTA, CDR2 FQGNSA. Written as DNA, the CDR3 is TGTGCCAGCAGCCCGACTAGCTGGACAATCTATGGCTACACCTTC. Its protein product is CASSPTSWTIYGYTF.

The rearrangement uses TRBV20-1 and TRBJ2-1, with a possible D match to TRBD1 (5 bases). Germline lookup yields CDR1 DFQATT and CDR2 SNEGSKA (reference sequence). Between the trimmed V and J ends, which lost 1 base and 0 bases, there was a span of 10 bases. CDR3 length equals 15 residues. CDR3 amino acids: CSARGFRASYNEQFF. As DNA, the CDR3 is TGCAGTGCTAGAGGGTTCAGGGCCTCCTACAATGAGCAGTTCTTC.

V usage is TRBV20-1 and J usage is TRBJ1-6, with D possibly being TRBD1 (5 bases). V dropped 0 bases and J dropped 8 bases, with 11 bases sitting between them. CDR1 DFQATT and CDR2 SNEGSKA come from the germline V gene (reference sequence). CDR3 length equals 14 residues. The CDR3 sequence is CSARDDRRDSPLHF. CDR3 coding DNA: TGCAGTGCTAGAGATGACAGAAGGGATTCACCCCTCCACTTT.

This clonotype was observed a few times. V gene TRBV7-2 combines with J gene TRBJ1-3; D call uncertain. Trimming cost V 0 bases and J 4 bases, with 13 bases left between them. The V gene's germline CDR1 is SGHTA and CDR2 FQGNSA. CDR3 length: 16 amino acids. The chain's CDR3 is CASSLATGPLGNTIYF. CDR3 nucleotide sequence: TGTGCCAGCAGCTTAGCGACCGGGCCACTGGGAAACACCATATATTTT.

The chain has TRBV19 and TRBJ1-1; D perhaps matches TRBD1 (5 bases). The V gene's germline CDR1 is LNHDA and CDR2 SQIVND (reference sequence). Trimming shortened V by 2 bases and J by 11 bases, and 24 bases separated the two germline ends. The CDR3 loop spans 16 amino acids. Written as DNA, the CDR3 is TGTGCCAGTAGTATAACCGGGTTTGGCGACCCACGGGGCGCTTTCTTT. This translates into CASSITGFGDPRGAFF.

This clonotype has a count of ten or more. The chain recombines TRBV7-2 with TRBJ1-3; possibly TRBD1 for D (5 bases). CDR3 length: 15 residues. V was trimmed by 3 bases and J by 5 bases, leaving 14 bases between them. The germline V gene encodes CDR1 SGHTA and CDR2 FQGNSA. CDR3 region: CASSFADVGRNTIYF. Written as DNA, the CDR3 is TGTGCCAGCAGCTTTGCCGACGTGGGACGAAACACCATATATTTT.

This clonotype came up many times. The genes are TRBV7-2 and TRBJ1-2; D possibly corresponds to TRBD1 (5 bases). Looked up from germline, CDR1 is SGHTA and CDR2 is FQGNSA. CDR3 length: 15 residues. The germline V and J ends were trimmed by 6 bases and 7 bases, with 21 bases remaining between them. CDR3 in DNA: TGTGCCAGCAGTTTGATGTTGGGGGTAGGCGGTGGCTACACCTTC. The encoded protein is CASSLMLGVGGGYTF.

V gene TRBV12-3 or TRBV12-4 combines with J gene TRBJ1-2; maybe TRBD1 (6 bases). The germline V and J ends were trimmed by 4 bases and 1 base, with 13 bases remaining between them. There are 15 residues in the CDR3. This chain's CDR3 is CASSSRTEINYGYTF. CDR3 nucleotide sequence: TGTGCCAGCAGTTCCCGGACAGAGATTAACTATGGCTACACCTTC.

CDR3 in amino acids: CASSSRGDRTDTQYF. For the CDR3, the DNA is TGTGCCAGCAGCTCCAGGGGGGATCGTACAGATACGCAGTATTTT. The V and J genes are TRBV9 and TRBJ2-3, with a tentative D call TRBD1 (7 bases). This CDR3 is built from 15 residues. Deletions cut 4 bases from V and 3 bases from J, with 15 bases between. The germline V gene encodes CDR1 SGDLS and CDR2 YYNGEE. The whole variable domain, filled in from reference TRBV9 and TRBJ2-3, reads DSGVTQTPKHLITATGQRVTLRCSPRSGDLSVYWYQQSLDQGLQFLIQYYNGEERAKGNILERFSAQQFPDLHSELNLSSLELGDSALYFCASSSRGDRTDTQYFGPGTRLTVL.

A few counts support this clonotype. The chain is built from TRBV7-9 and TRBJ1-1; possibly TRBD1 for D (5 bases). The CDR3 totals 15 residues. In germline, CDR1 is SEHNR, CDR2 FQNEAQ (reference sequence). Trimming took off 5 bases at V and 1 base at J, with 14 bases between the two ends. CDR3 in DNA: TGTGCCAGCAGCGGAGGACACCGGGAGAACACTGAAGCTTTCTTT. Its translation: CASSGGHRENTEAFF.

The gene calls are TRBV4-3 and TRBJ1-2, with 11 bases that match TRBD1. V shed 7 bases and J 4 bases; nucleotides not matched to a gene: 8. Looked up from germline, CDR1 is LGHNA and CDR2 is YSLEER. This CDR3 region has 15 residues. CDR3 sequence reads: CASNSGTGGVYGYTF. CDR3 sequence (DNA): TGCGCCAGCAACTCCGGGACAGGGGGTGTCTATGGCTACACCTTC.

In its sample, this clonotype was seen a few times. The V gene is TRBV7-9, the J gene TRBJ2-3, with TRBD2 matching 15 bases. CDR3 length: 18 amino acids. Germline lookup yields CDR1 SEHNR and CDR2 FQNEAQ (reference sequence). V lost 4 bases, J lost 0 bases, and 5 bases stayed unmatched. The CDR3 DNA reads as TGTGCCAGCAGCTCTGGGACTAGCGGGAGGTCTAGCACAGATACGCAGTATTTT. This translates into CASSSGTSGRSSTDTQYF.

This clonotype was seen only a few times. V and J are TRBV7-2 and TRBJ2-7; D gene ambiguous. The V end was cut by 2 bases, the J end by 3 bases, with 14 bases between. The CDR3 spans 15 residues. The germline gives CDR1 SGHTA, CDR2 FQGNSA. CDR3 residues: CASSLTTLYLYEQYF. The CDR3, as DNA: TGTGCCAGCAGCTTAACGACACTTTATCTCTACGAGCAGTACTTC.

This chain connects TRBV5-1 to TRBJ2-3; weak D call: TRBD2 (6 bases). The V and J ends lost 5 bases and 2 bases respectively, with 12 bases between them. Germline V CDR1 and CDR2: SGHRS, YFSETQ. CDR3 length: 14 residues. This chain's CDR3 is CASSPGAITDTQYF. The CDR3 coding sequence is TGCGCCAGCAGTCCGGGAGCTATCACAGATACGCAGTATTTT. Full variable domain (remainder filled in from reference TRBV5-1 and TRBJ2-3): KAGVTQTPRYLIKTRGQQVTLSCSPISGHRSVSWYQQTPGQGLQFLFEYFSETQRNKGNFPGRFSGRQFSNSRSEMNVSTLELGDSALYLCASSPGAITDTQYFGPGTRLTVL.

The V and J genes are TRBV28 and TRBJ2-5, with 8 positions matching TRBD1. V shed 1 base, J shed 4 bases, and the junction held 8 bases outside the gene matches. Germline values: CDR1 MDHEN, CDR2 SYDVKM. The CDR3 covers 16 residues. The chain's CDR3 is CASSLFGRTGRETQYF. CDR3 DNA sequence: TGTGCCAGCAGTTTATTCGGAAGGACAGGGAGAGAGACCCAGTACTTC.

This clonotype was found many times. This chain uses TRBV7-2 with TRBJ2-3, with D possibly matching TRBD2 (6 bases). There are 15 residues in the CDR3. Germline V gives CDR1 SGHTA, CDR2 FQGNSA. The ends were cut back, 3 bases at V and 0 bases at J, with 10 bases in the middle. CDR3 residues: CASSLEGLSTDTQYF. CDR3 sequence (DNA): TGTGCCAGCAGCTTGGAGGGCCTGAGCACAGATACGCAGTATTTT.

With respect to this clonotype: This clone may be a read error of a much larger clone one base away. This chain joins TRBV7-2 and TRBJ2-3; the match to TRBD2 covers 13 bases. This CDR3 region has 16 residues. J lost 7 bases, V lost 1 base, and 5 bases had no gene match. Per germline, CDR1 SGHTA and CDR2 FQGNSA. The CDR3 nucleotides are TGTGCCAGCAGCTTAGGCGAGACTAGCGGGAGGAATACGCAGTATTTT. Its protein is CASSLGETSGRNTQYF.

The V gene is TRBV15, the J gene TRBJ2-2; no definite D call. Germline V gene data show CDR1 as LNHNV and CDR2 as YYDKDF (reference sequence). The CDR3 runs to 16 residues. V lost 1 base, J lost 1 base, and 10 bases lay in between. The CDR3 nucleotides read TGTGCCACCAGCAGAGTTTCCGGAGAGAACACCGGGGAGCTGTTTTTT. Its translation is CATSRVSGENTGELFF. The full variable domain, with the rest looked up from reference TRBV15 and TRBJ2-2, is DAMVIQNPRYQVTQFGKPVTLSCSQTLNHNVMYWYQQKSSQAPKLLFHYYDKDFNNEADTPDNFQSRRPNTSFCFLDIRSPGLGDTAMYLCATSRVSGENTGELFFGEGSRLTVL.

In its sample, this clonotype was seen a few times. The CDR3 DNA is TGCGCCAGCAGCCAAGAATCACTAGCGGGGACTAGCGGCACCGGGGAGCTGTTTTTT. Its translation is CASSQESLAGTSGTGELFF. The V and J genes are TRBV4-3 and TRBJ2-2, with TRBD2 identical over 11 bases. The germline V gene encodes CDR1 LGHNA and CDR2 YSLEER. J was trimmed by 4 bases and V by 0 bases; bases with no gene match: 10. The CDR3 sequence is 19 residues long.

The sample holds a few counts of this clonotype. V and J are TRBV7-2 and TRBJ2-3; 8 bases are a match to TRBD2. The CDR3 sequence is 16 residues long. Germline lookup yields CDR1 SGHTA and CDR2 FQGNSA. V lost 2 bases, J lost 3 bases, and 7 bases stayed unmatched. The DNA for the CDR3 is TGTGCCAGCAGCTTATTGGCAGCGGGAGAAACAGATACGCAGTATTTT. This encodes CASSLLAAGETDTQYF. The whole variable domain, filled in from reference TRBV7-2 and TRBJ2-3, reads GAGVSQSPSNKVTEKGKDVELRCDPISGHTALYWYRQSLGQGLEFLIYFQGNSAPDKSGLPSDRFSAERTGGSVSTLTIQRTQQEDSAVYLCASSLLAAGETDTQYFGPGTRLTVL.

This clonotype came up a few times. The rearrangement links TRBV12-3 or TRBV12-4 to TRBJ2-7, with a weak D call TRBD1 (6 bases). This CDR3 is built from 14 residues. Trimming shortened V by 5 bases and J by 2 bases, and 13 bases separated the two germline ends. The CDR3 nucleotides read TGTGCCAGCAGTCCTTTCGGGACACCCTACGAGCAGTACTTC. This encodes CASSPFGTPYEQYF.

The genes are TRBV5-4 and TRBJ2-6, with 9 nucleotides matching TRBD1. J gave up 1 base and V 5 bases, and 7 bases lay outside the gene matches. The germline V gene has CDR1 SGHNT and CDR2 YYREEE (reference sequence). This CDR3 is 17 amino acids long. The CDR3, as DNA: TGTGCCAGCAGTCAAGGACAGGGGCCTTCTGGGGCCAACGTCCTGACTTTC. The encoded protein is CASSQGQGPSGANVLTF.

Note on this clonotype: Sequence at one end of the junction differs from germline and may be a read error. This chain connects TRBV7-2 to TRBJ2-3; no definite D call. This CDR3 comprises 12 residues. Germline values: CDR1 SGHTA, CDR2 FQGNSA. CDR3 in amino acids: CASSLGGDAQYF. In DNA form, the CDR3 reads TGTGCCAGCAGCTTAGGCGGAGATGCGCAGTATTTT.

This clonotype has a handful of counts. The chain uses TRBV7-6 and TRBJ2-7, with 7 nucleotides matching TRBD1. The CDR3 is 12 residues long. V lost 1 base, J lost 12 bases, and 6 bases stayed unmatched. Germline loops: CDR1 SGHVS, CDR2 FNYEAQ. CDR3 DNA sequence: TGTGCCAGCAGCTTAGGGGGACAGTCTCCGTACTTC. Translating gives CASSLGGQSPYF.